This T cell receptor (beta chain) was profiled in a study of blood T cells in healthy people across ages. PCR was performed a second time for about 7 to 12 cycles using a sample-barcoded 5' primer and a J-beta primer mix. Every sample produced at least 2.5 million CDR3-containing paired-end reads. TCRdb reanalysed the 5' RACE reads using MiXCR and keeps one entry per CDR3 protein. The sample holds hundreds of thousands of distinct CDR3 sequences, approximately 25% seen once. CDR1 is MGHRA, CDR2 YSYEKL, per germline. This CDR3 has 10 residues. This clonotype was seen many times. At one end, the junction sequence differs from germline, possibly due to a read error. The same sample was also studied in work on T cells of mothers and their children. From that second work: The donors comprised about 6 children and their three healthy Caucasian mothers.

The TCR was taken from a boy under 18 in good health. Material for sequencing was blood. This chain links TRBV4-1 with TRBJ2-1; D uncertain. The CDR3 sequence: CASSSGEQFF. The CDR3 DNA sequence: TGTGCCAGCAGTTCCGGGGAGCAGTTCTTC.